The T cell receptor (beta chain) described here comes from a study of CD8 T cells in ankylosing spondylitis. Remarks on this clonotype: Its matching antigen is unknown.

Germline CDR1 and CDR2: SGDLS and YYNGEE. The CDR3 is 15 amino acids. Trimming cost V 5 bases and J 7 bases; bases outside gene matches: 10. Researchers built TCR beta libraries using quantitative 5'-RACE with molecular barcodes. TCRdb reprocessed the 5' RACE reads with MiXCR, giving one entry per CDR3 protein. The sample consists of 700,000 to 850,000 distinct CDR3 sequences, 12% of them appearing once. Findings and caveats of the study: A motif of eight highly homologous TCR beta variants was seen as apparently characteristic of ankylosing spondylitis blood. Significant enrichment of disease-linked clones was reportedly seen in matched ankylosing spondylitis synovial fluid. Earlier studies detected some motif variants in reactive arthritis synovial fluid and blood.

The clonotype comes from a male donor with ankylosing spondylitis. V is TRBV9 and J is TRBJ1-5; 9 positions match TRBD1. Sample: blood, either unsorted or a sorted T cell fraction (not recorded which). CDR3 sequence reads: CASSAGGQGSQPQHF. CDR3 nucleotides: TGTGCCAGCAGTGCAGGGGGACAGGGTTCACAGCCCCAGCATTTT.